The present entry profiles one TCR beta chain with its context. This entry is derived from a study of blood T cell repertoires in COVID-19. Repertoires were generated with immunoSEQ multiplex PCR, while TCRdb's copy carries only in-frame clones and drops some. This sample carries about 260,000 clones, over 80% of them seen once, and the ten largest clones take about 1.4%. The CDR3 consists of 14 residues. Trimming removed 1 base at V and 11 bases at J, with 12 bases between. Germline V gene lookup returns CDR1 SGHAT and CDR2 FQNNGV. The clonotype originates from a woman aged 40 to 50 who had recovered from COVID-19. Material: peripheral blood. V and J are TRBV11-2 and TRBJ1-6; D gene ambiguous. CDR3 protein: CASSLGGSVTPLHF. The CDR3 DNA follows: TGTGCCAGCAGCTTAGGAGGATCTGTGACACCCCTCCACTTT.